The 32 T cell receptor beta chains below come from one sample, sequenced in a study of blood T cell repertoires in COVID-19. Profiling relied on immunoSEQ multiplex PCR, and the TCRdb table lists in-frame clones only, not all of them. The sample holds roughly 220,000 clones, around 84% seen once. The sample consisted of peripheral blood. Every receptor here comes from a man aged 30-40 years with active or convalescent COVID-19.

The sample holds one count of this clone. The rearrangement uses TRBV5-8 and TRBJ1-5; D ambiguous. The CDR3 runs to 13 residues. Trimming removed 2 bases at V and 12 bases at J, with 15 bases between. Germline V gene sequence: CDR1 SGHTS, CDR2 YDEGEE. The CDR3 DNA follows: TGTGCCAGCAGCTTCGGAGGGATTCGGGACCAGCATTTT. Its protein is CASSFGGIRDQHF.

This clone occurred a few times. V usage is TRBV3-1 (or the pseudogene TRBV3-2) and J usage is TRBJ2-7; a weak D match, TRBD2 (6 bases). Per germline, CDR1 LGHDT and CDR2 YNNKEL (reference sequence). V lost 4 bases, J lost 1 base, and 17 bases lay in between. The CDR3 is made up of 16 amino acids. The CDR3 DNA sequence: TGTGCCAGCAGCCGCGGTTTAGCGGAAGTTTCCTACGAGCAGTACTTC. Protein product: CASSRGLAEVSYEQYF.

The chain couples TRBV9 to TRBJ1-4; D might be TRBD1 (6 bases). Per the germline V gene, CDR1 is SGDLS and CDR2 is YYNGEE. Trimming pared 3 bases from V and 6 bases from J, leaving 12 bases between. The CDR3 totals 14 residues. The CDR3 DNA is TGTGCCAGCAGCGGACCACAGGGATATGAAAAACTGTTTTTT. Translating gives CASSGPQGYEKLFF.

The J gene is TRBJ2-7, the V gene TRBV5-4; a weak D match, TRBD2 (6 bases). Germline CDR1 is SGHNT and CDR2 is YYREEE (reference sequence). Trimming took off 4 bases at V and 6 bases at J, with 14 bases between the two ends. The CDR3 length is 13 residues. CDR3 DNA sequence: TGTGCCAGCAGCGGAGGGACCCTTACCGAGCAGTACTTC. Translating it yields CASSGGTLTEQYF.

The CDR3 sequence is CASSFRDRGIRGQFF. Written as DNA, the CDR3 is TGTGCCAGCAGCTTCCGGGACAGGGGGATTAGGGGGCAGTTCTTC. This sequence joins TRBV5-6 and TRBJ2-1, with 11 bases fitting TRBD1. V shed 2 bases, J shed 12 bases, and the junction held 10 bases outside the gene matches. Germline CDR1 SGHDT, CDR2 YYEEEE. The CDR3 totals 15 residues.

V gene TRBV2 combines with J gene TRBJ1-1; D uncertain. This CDR3 comprises 13 residues. Per germline, CDR1 SNHLY and CDR2 FYNNEI. Trimming pared 10 bases from V and 6 bases from J, leaving 18 bases between. The CDR3 sequence is CATSPDYVAEAFF. DNA of the CDR3: TGTGCCACCTCACCAGATTATGTCGCTGAAGCTTTCTTT.

The chain joins TRBV7-2 to TRBJ2-4, with D tentatively TRBD1 (5 bases). This CDR3 is 14 amino acids long. CDR1 is SGHTA, CDR2 FQGNSA, per germline. Trimming stripped 3 bases from V and 6 bases from J, with 12 bases between. The CDR3 reads CASSFPGNINIQYF. The CDR3, as DNA: TGTGCCAGCAGCTTCCCAGGGAACATAAACATTCAGTACTTC.

V usage is TRBV6-5 and J usage is TRBJ1-4; 10 bases fit TRBD1. The CDR3 runs to 13 residues. In germline, CDR1 is MNHEY, CDR2 SVGAGI. After removal of 4 bases from V and 11 bases from J, the junction contained 4 bases not matched to a gene. The CDR3 loop reads CASSSTGGRKLFF. The DNA for the CDR3 is TGTGCCAGCAGTTCGACAGGGGGCAGGAAACTGTTTTTT.

V is TRBV5-1 and J is TRBJ2-5; D is possibly TRBD1 (6 bases). This CDR3 comprises 15 residues. Germline V gene lookup returns CDR1 SGHRS and CDR2 YFSETQ. V shed 6 bases and J shed 5 bases, with 20 bases lying between them. The DNA of the CDR3 is TGCGCCAGCACTCCCCAGGGGCGTAAGGAGGAGACCCAGTACTTC. Encoded protein: CASTPQGRKEETQYF.

The genes are TRBV19 and TRBJ1-5; D is perhaps TRBD1 (5 bases). Germline values: CDR1 LNHDA, CDR2 SQIVND (reference sequence). This CDR3 is 14 amino acids long. V was clipped by 6 bases and J by 1 base, with 10 bases between them. The CDR3 is CASSPRDSNQPQHF. DNA for the CDR3: TGTGCCAGTAGCCCGCGGGACAGCAATCAGCCCCAGCATTTT.

This chain connects TRBV24-1 to TRBJ1-2, with 11 bases fitting TRBD1. CDR3 length: 17 residues. Germline loops: CDR1 KGHDR, CDR2 SFDVKD. V lost 4 bases to trimming and J lost 6 bases; unmatched junction nucleotides: 12. In nucleotides, the CDR3 is TGTGCCACCAGTGACGGCCGGTGGGACAGGGGGATAGATGGCTACACCTTC. Protein sequence: CATSDGRWDRGIDGYTF.

DNA for the CDR3: TGTGCCAGCAAAGGGACATCGAACACCGGGGAGCTGTTTTTT. It translates to CASKGTSNTGELFF. This rearrangement joins TRBV28 to TRBJ2-2; tentative D call: TRBD1 (6 bases). The CDR3 has 14 amino acids. From germline, CDR1 is MDHEN and CDR2 SYDVKM. V dropped 7 bases and J dropped 0 bases, with 9 bases sitting between them.

The chain combines TRBV4-2 with TRBJ1-6, with D uncertain. The V end was cut by 2 bases, the J end by 7 bases, with 9 bases between. Per germline, CDR1 LGHNA and CDR2 YNFKEQ. The CDR3 consists of 14 residues. CDR3 residues: CASSQFGENSPLHF. The CDR3 bases are TGTGCCAGCAGCCAATTTGGGGAGAATTCACCCCTCCACTTT.

This sequence joins TRBV29-1 and TRBJ2-3, with a possible D match to TRBD2 (6 bases). V was pared by 6 bases and J by 0 bases, with 13 bases between. CDR3 length: 14 amino acids. Germline V gives CDR1 SQVTM, CDR2 ANQGSEA. Here the CDR3 reads CSVVGGGSTDTQYF. CDR3 coding DNA: TGCAGCGTCGTCGGAGGAGGGAGCACAGATACGCAGTATTTT.

This clone was detected once. The CDR3 DNA is TGTGCCAGCAGCGTAGGTCCCCGGGATTCGGGTCGCGGGGAGCTGTTTTTT. This encodes CASSVGPRDSGRGELFF. The rearrangement links TRBV9 to TRBJ2-2; D is perhaps TRBD2 (5 bases). CDR3 length equals 17 residues. CDR1 and CDR2 from the germline V gene are SGDLS and YYNGEE. Trimming took 0 bases from V and 7 from J, leaving 19 bases between them. Full variable domain (remainder filled in from reference TRBV9 and TRBJ2-2): DSGVTQTPKHLITATGQRVTLRCSPRSGDLSVYWYQQSLDQGLQFLIQYYNGEERAKGNILERFSAQQFPDLHSELNLSSLELGDSALYFCASSVGPRDSGRGELFFGEGSRLTVL.

This rearrangement joins TRBV27 to TRBJ1-2, with D maybe TRBD1 (6 bases). The V end lost 2 bases, the J end lost 4 bases, and 11 bases lay between the germline ends. The germline CDR1 and CDR2 sequences are MNHEY and SMNVEV (reference sequence). This CDR3 comprises 14 residues. For the CDR3, the DNA is TGTGCCAGCAGTTTAACAGGGTCGAGCTATGGCTACACCTTC. Amino acids: CASSLTGSSYGYTF.

Only a few counts were recorded for this clone. This chain links TRBV6-4 with TRBJ2-3; 10 nucleotides align to TRBD2. The CDR3 is 14 amino acids. Germline values: CDR1 MRHNA, CDR2 SNTAGT. Losses at the gene ends were 5 bases for V and 3 bases for J; bases not matched to a gene: 2. The CDR3 DNA sequence: TGTGCCAGCAGTAGCGGGAGGGAGACAGATACGCAGTATTTT. Translation: CASSSGRETDTQYF.

This rearrangement joins TRBV10-1 to TRBJ2-2; D gene unclear. V shed 4 bases and J shed 4 bases, with 4 bases lying between them. This CDR3 is built from 12 residues. Looked up from germline, CDR1 is WNHNN and CDR2 is SYGVQD (reference sequence). The CDR3 nucleotides are TGCGCCAGCAGTGGGGCCACCGGGGAGCTGTTTTTT. Protein product: CASSGATGELFF.

The chain couples TRBV4-3 to TRBJ2-2, with TRBD2 matching over 7 bases. Germline V gives CDR1 LGHNA, CDR2 YSLEER. V shed 2 bases, J shed 0 bases, and the junction held 3 bases outside the gene matches. This CDR3 is 16 amino acids long. CDR3 nucleotides: TGCGCCAGCAGCCAACAGCGGGAATCGAACACCGGGGAGCTGTTTTTT. Translation gives CASSQQRESNTGELFF.

The chain recombines TRBV30 with TRBJ2-1; possibly TRBD2 for D (6 bases). Trimming removed 2 bases at V and 2 bases at J, with 10 bases between. The CDR3 has 14 amino acids. The germline V gene encodes CDR1 GTSNPN and CDR2 SVGIG (reference sequence). The CDR3 nucleotides are TGTGCCTGGAGTCGGGGACTCCCCTACAATGAGCAGTTCTTC. Translated, it gives CAWSRGLPYNEQFF.

The J gene is TRBJ2-1, the V gene TRBV7-7, with 9 bases matching TRBD2. V lost 8 bases and J lost 4; bases outside the gene matches: 9. Germline V gene data show CDR1 as SSHAT and CDR2 as FNYEAQ (reference sequence). This CDR3 is 15 amino acids long. The CDR3 DNA reads as TGTGCCAGCTCCCTAGGGCTAGCGGGGTACAATGAGCAGTTCTTC. This encodes CASSLGLAGYNEQFF.

V gene TRBV6-2 or TRBV6-3 combines with J gene TRBJ1-4; D call uncertain. V lost 2 bases to trimming and J lost 5 bases, with 15 bases between them. This CDR3 is 16 amino acids long. CDR1 and CDR2 from the germline V gene are MNHEY and SVGEGT. The CDR3: CASSYVFETPNEKLFF. As DNA, the CDR3 is TGTGCCAGCAGTTACGTGTTTGAGACACCGAATGAAAAACTGTTTTTT.

The chain combines TRBV7-8 with TRBJ2-3; 7 nucleotides agree with TRBD2. CDR3 length: 14 residues. The germline CDR1 and CDR2 sequences are SGHVS and FQNEAQ. With V trimmed by 5 bases and J by 4 bases, 6 bases remained unmatched. The CDR3 sequence is CASSQAGPPDTQYF. The CDR3 DNA reads as TGTGCCAGCAGCCAAGCGGGGCCTCCAGATACGCAGTATTTT.

The chain is built from TRBV9 and TRBJ1-5; D is unresolved. The germline V and J ends were trimmed by 6 bases and 1 base, with 8 bases remaining between them. The length of the CDR3 is 13 residues. Per the germline V gene, CDR1 is SGDLS and CDR2 is YYNGEE. The CDR3 spells CASNDISNQPQHF. CDR3 DNA sequence: TGTGCCAGCAACGACATAAGCAATCAGCCCCAGCATTTT.

This chain joins TRBV9 and TRBJ2-2; 7 bases line up with TRBD2. The germline gives CDR1 SGDLS, CDR2 YYNGEE. The length of the CDR3 is 17 residues. Trimming cost V 4 bases and J 5 bases; bases outside gene matches: 14. The CDR3 here is CASSPSEAGRGTGELFF. The CDR3 coding sequence is TGTGCCAGCAGCCCCTCCGAAGCGGGGAGGGGAACCGGGGAGCTGTTTTTT.

The gene calls are TRBV2 and TRBJ2-3, with 10 bases lining up with TRBD2. Germline loops: CDR1 SNHLY, CDR2 FYNNEI. This CDR3 contains 16 residues. V was pared by 8 bases and J by 0 bases, with 8 bases of the junction left unmatched. The CDR3 bases are TGTGCCAGCCGACGGACTAGCGGTGCTAGCACAGATACGCAGTATTTT. Translating gives CASRRTSGASTDTQYF.

The rearrangement uses TRBV7-2 and TRBJ1-1; TRBD1 aligns across 7 bases. CDR3 length equals 15 residues. The V gene end was trimmed by 2 bases and the J gene end by 4 bases; junction bases not matched to a gene: 7. Germline CDR1 SGHTA, CDR2 FQGNSA. The CDR3 sequence: CASSLKQGWGTEAFF. CDR3 sequence (DNA): TGTGCCAGCAGCTTAAAACAGGGGTGGGGCACTGAAGCTTTCTTT. Supplemented by reference TRBV7-2 and TRBJ1-1, the full variable domain reads GAGVSQSPSNKVTEKGKDVELRCDPISGHTALYWYRQSLGQGLEFLIYFQGNSAPDKSGLPSDRFSAERTGGSVSTLTIQRTQQEDSAVYLCASSLKQGWGTEAFFGQGTRLTVV.

The chain carries TRBV5-1 and TRBJ1-1; D uncertain. CDR3 size: 14 residues. Germline CDR1 and CDR2: SGHRS and YFSETQ. V shed 4 bases and J shed 2 bases, with 12 bases lying between them. Written as DNA, the CDR3 is TGCGCCAGCAGCACAAACCCTGGTAACACTGAAGCTTTCTTT. Translated: CASSTNPGNTEAFF.

As DNA, the CDR3 is TGTGCCAGCTCACCCAGGACAGGAGGGAACACTGAAGCTTTCTTT. This gives the protein CASSPRTGGNTEAFF. The rearrangement links TRBV18 to TRBJ1-1, with TRBD1 matching 7 bases. V trimming: 3 bases; J trimming: 1 base; junction bases outside the gene matches: 5. CDR3 length equals 15 residues. Germline CDR1 and CDR2: KGHSH and LQKENI.

V usage is TRBV5-1 and J usage is TRBJ2-4; TRBD2 aligns across 7 bases. This CDR3 has 17 amino acids. After removal of 0 bases from V and 3 bases from J, the junction contained 9 bases not matched to a gene. The germline gives CDR1 SGHRS, CDR2 YFSETQ. CDR3 nucleotide sequence: TGCGCCAGCAGCTTGGCCGAGGCTAGCGGTCTCAAAAACATTCAGTACTTC. Protein product: CASSLAEASGLKNIQYF. Complete variable domain (other parts from reference TRBV5-1 and TRBJ2-4): KAGVTQTPRYLIKTRGQQVTLSCSPISGHRSVSWYQQTPGQGLQFLFEYFSETQRNKGNFPGRFSGRQFSNSRSEMNVSTLELGDSALYLCASSLAEASGLKNIQYFGAGTRLSVL.

This clone came up a few times. V and J are TRBV28 and TRBJ2-1, with TRBD2 matching 14 bases. V lost 4 bases, J lost 7 bases, and 6 bases stayed unmatched. The CDR3 has 16 residues. Germline CDR1 and CDR2: MDHEN and SYDVKM. CDR3 region: CASSYSGTSGRNEQFF. CDR3 bases: TGTGCCAGCAGTTATTCCGGGACTAGCGGGAGAAATGAGCAGTTCTTC.

The chain couples TRBV7-2 to TRBJ1-6; 10 bases line up with TRBD1. Germline V lookup: CDR1 SGHTA, CDR2 FQGNSA. Trimming cost V 2 bases and J 14 bases; bases outside gene matches: 6. The CDR3 runs 14 residues. The CDR3 DNA sequence: TGTGCCAGCAGCTTATCGGCAGGACAGGGGGCCCTCCACTTT. It specifies CASSLSAGQGALHF.